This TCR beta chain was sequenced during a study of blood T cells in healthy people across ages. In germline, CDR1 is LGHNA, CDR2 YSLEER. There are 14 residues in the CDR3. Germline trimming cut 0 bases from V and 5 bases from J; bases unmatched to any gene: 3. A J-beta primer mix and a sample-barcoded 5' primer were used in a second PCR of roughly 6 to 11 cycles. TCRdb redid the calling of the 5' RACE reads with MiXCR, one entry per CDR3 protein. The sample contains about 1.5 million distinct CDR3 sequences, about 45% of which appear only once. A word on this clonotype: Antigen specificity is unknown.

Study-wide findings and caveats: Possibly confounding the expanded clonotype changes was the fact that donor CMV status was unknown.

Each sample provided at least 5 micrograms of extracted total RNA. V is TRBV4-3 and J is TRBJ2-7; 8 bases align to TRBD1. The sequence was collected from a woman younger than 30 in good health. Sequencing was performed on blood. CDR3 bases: TGCGCCAGCAGCCAAGAGCCAGGGGGCGACGAGCAGTACTTC. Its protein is CASSQEPGGDEQYF.